This is a list of T cell receptor beta chains from one sample in a study of PD-L1 blockade in urothelial cancer. The table came from immunoSEQ multiplex PCR; TCRdb's copy has only in-frame clones and leaves some out. The sample holds about 120,000 clones, 85% to 90% seen once. Sample: PBMCs, taken around atezolizumab (anti-PD-L1) treatment. The receptors stem from a man between 60 and 75 years old with urothelial cancer. Each CDR3 is given with its conserved first and last residue. A D gene is named only where the DNA matches it firmly.

>TRBD1|TRBJ1-2|TRBV28
CASRRTGVYGYTF
TGTGCCAGCAGACGAACAGGGGTCTATGGCTACACCTTC
>TRBD1|TRBJ1-4|TRBV19
CASSPGQANEKLFF
TGTGCCAGTAGCCCAGGACAGGCTAATGAAAAACTGTTTTTT
>.|TRBJ2-1|TRBV7-9
CASSFGTGAVDEQFF
TGTGCCAGCAGCTTCGGGACTGGGGCTGTGGATGAGCAGTTCTTC
>.|TRBJ1-1|TRBV6-5
CASSYKGGPRNTEAFF
TGTGCCAGCAGTTACAAAGGCGGCCCGAGGAACACTGAAGCTTTCTTT
>.|TRBJ1-6|TRBV7-8
CASRPYGQTLHF
TGTGCCAGCAGACCCTATGGACAGACCCTCCACTTT
>.|TRBJ2-7|TRBV11-3
CASSLGADNYEQYF
TGTGCCAGCAGCTTAGGTGCGGATAACTACGAGCAGTACTTC
>.|TRBJ1-1|TRBV18
CASSPDPAGNTEAFF
TGTGCCAGCTCTCCAGATCCCGCGGGGAACACTGAAGCTTTCTTT
>.|TRBJ2-7|TRBV27
CASSPDTPYEQYF
TGTGCCAGCAGCCCGGACACCCCCTACGAGCAGTACTTC
>TRBD2|TRBJ2-5|TRBV28
CASSETSVQETQYF
TGTGCCAGCAGCGAAACTAGCGTTCAAGAGACCCAGTACTTC
>.|TRBJ1-1|TRBV7-3
CASSPRTVNTEAFF
TGTGCCAGCAGCCCCCGGACAGTGAACACTGAAGCTTTCTTT
>TRBD1|TRBJ1-2|TRBV5-1
CASSSPSGQRGNYGYTF
TGCGCCAGCAGCTCCCCCTCGGGACAGAGGGGAAACTATGGCTACACCTTC
>.|TRBJ2-7|TRBV4-3
CASSQLTSYEQYF
TGCGCCAGCAGCCAGCTTACTAGCTACGAGCAGTACTTC
>.|TRBJ2-7|TRBV28
CASRQGSYEQYF
TGTGCCAGCAGGCAGGGAAGCTACGAGCAGTACTTC